One and the same sample provided the 30 T cell receptor beta chains below, sequenced in a study of cytomegalovirus exposure and HLA in healthy donors. Both 60 Vbeta primers and 13 Jbeta primers went into the PCR. The method was immunoSEQ multiplex PCR; TCRdb's version includes in-frame clones alone and lacks a portion of them. The sample comprises under 200,000 clones, about 77% of which are singletons, and 2.4% rests with the top ten. Source material: PBMCs. The receptors stem from a man in his 60s in good health and CMV-seronegative.

The chain couples TRBV15 to TRBJ1-2; a possible D gene is TRBD1 (5 bases). V was clipped by 0 bases and J by 2 bases, with 7 bases between them. CDR1 is LNHNV, CDR2 YYDKDF, per germline (reference sequence). The CDR3 loop spans 14 amino acids. The CDR3 nucleotides read TGTGCCACCAGCAGAGACAGGGCGAACTATGGCTACACCTTC. It translates to CATSRDRANYGYTF.

The chain links TRBV29-1 to TRBJ2-2, with unresolved D. Trimming removed 7 bases from V and 1 base from J, with 10 bases in between. Germline V gene lookup returns CDR1 SQVTM and CDR2 ANQGSEA. The CDR3 is made up of 13 amino acids. The CDR3: CSAKRQNTGELFF. CDR3 sequence (DNA): TGCAGCGCTAAAAGACAGAACACCGGGGAGCTGTTTTTT.

This clone was seen only once. This chain links TRBV7-9 with TRBJ2-1, with D uncertain. The length of the CDR3 is 16 residues. Trimming pared 6 bases from V and 0 bases from J, leaving 15 bases between. CDR1 is SEHNR and CDR2 is FQNEAQ in the germline V gene (reference sequence). The CDR3, as DNA: TGTGCCAGCAGACCCCCCCGCGGTAGCTCCTACAATGAGCAGTTCTTC. As protein: CASRPPRGSSYNEQFF.

This clone was seen only a few times. The genes are TRBV19 and TRBJ1-1; perhaps TRBD1 as D (5 bases). Trimming stripped 6 bases from V and 0 bases from J, with 11 bases between. This CDR3 has 14 amino acids. Germline CDR1 reads LNHDA; CDR2 reads SQIVND (reference sequence). The CDR3 loop reads CASRATGVNTEAFF. The CDR3 coding sequence is TGTGCCAGTAGAGCAACGGGGGTGAACACTGAAGCTTTCTTT.

The rearrangement uses TRBV29-1 and TRBJ2-1; D unresolved. Germline V lookup: CDR1 SQVTM, CDR2 ANQGSEA. Between the trimmed V and J ends, which lost 2 bases and 6 bases, there was a span of 5 bases. This CDR3 comprises 11 residues. The CDR3 spells CSVEHFNEQFF. DNA for the CDR3: TGCAGCGTTGAACACTTCAATGAGCAGTTCTTC.

The J gene is TRBJ2-7, the V gene TRBV11-2, with a weak D call TRBD1 (6 bases). Germline V gives CDR1 SGHAT, CDR2 FQNNGV. Trimming stripped 3 bases from V and 3 bases from J, with 15 bases between. This CDR3 spans 15 amino acids. CDR3 nucleotides: TGTGCCAGCAGCTTGGGACCGGGACAACACTACGAGCAGTACTTC. Translating gives CASSLGPGQHYEQYF. The full variable domain, its missing parts supplied by reference TRBV11-2 and TRBJ2-7, is EAGVAQSPRYKIIEKRQSVAFWCNPISGHATLYWYQQILGQGPKLLIQFQNNGVVDDSQLPKDRFSAERLKGVDSTLKIQPAKLEDSAVYLCASSLGPGQHYEQYFGPGTRLTVT.

The genes are TRBV5-8 and TRBJ1-6; maybe TRBD1 (5 bases). The CDR3 totals 16 residues. Trimming pared 1 base from V and 5 bases from J, leaving 13 bases between. Germline assignment: CDR1 SGHTS and CDR2 YDEGEE. Here the CDR3 reads CASSLNFGADNSPLHF. The CDR3 DNA is TGTGCCAGCAGCTTGAATTTTGGGGCAGATAATTCACCCCTCCACTTT.

This chain uses TRBV21-1 with TRBJ2-7; whether TRBD1, the table's D call, matches the DNA was not checked. TRBV21-1 is marked as a pseudogene. The CDR3 covers 16 residues. This CDR3 is CASSTALGQGLYEQYF. The DNA of the CDR3 is TGTGCCAGCAGCACCGCCCTGGGACAGGGCCTCTACGAGCAGTACTTC.

This chain links TRBV5-1 with TRBJ2-2, with a weak D call TRBD1 (6 bases). Germline CDR1 and CDR2: SGHRS and YFSETQ. Trimming removed 2 bases from V and 1 base from J, with 9 bases in between. The CDR3 totals 15 residues. This CDR3 is CASSLMTGNTGELFF. The CDR3 DNA is TGCGCCAGCAGCTTAATGACAGGGAACACCGGGGAGCTGTTTTTT.

This chain uses TRBV18 with TRBJ1-1; D remains ambiguous. Trimming cost V 5 bases and J 0 bases, with 22 bases left between them. Looked up from germline, CDR1 is KGHSH and CDR2 is LQKENI. The CDR3 runs 18 residues. The CDR3 bases are TGTGCCAGCTCATCACTTATAACTGACACCTACATGAACACTGAAGCTTTCTTT. Translating gives CASSSLITDTYMNTEAFF.

V usage is TRBV6-5 and J usage is TRBJ2-2; no clear D gene. Trimming cost V 2 bases and J 1 base, with 8 bases left between them. This CDR3 comprises 15 residues. Germline values: CDR1 MNHEY, CDR2 SVGAGI. The CDR3 DNA sequence: TGTGCCAGCAGTTACGGTGCGGTGAACACCGGGGAGCTGTTTTTT. This codes for CASSYGAVNTGELFF.

This rearrangement joins TRBV28 to TRBJ1-1; 12 positions agree with TRBD1. The CDR3 runs to 14 residues. Germline V CDR1 and CDR2: MDHEN, SYDVKM. The J segment lost 6 bases and the V segment lost 6 bases, leaving 5 bases of the junction unmatched. As DNA, the CDR3 is TGTGCCAGCAGGTCCGGGACAGGGGGCTCTGAAGCTTTCTTT. It yields the protein CASRSGTGGSEAFF. The entire variable domain, with the rest obtained from reference TRBV28 and TRBJ1-1, is as follows: DVKVTQSSRYLVKRTGEKVFLECVQDMDHENMFWYRQDPGLGLRLIYFSYDVKMKEKGDIPEGYSVSREKKERFSLILESASTNQTSMYLCASRSGTGGSEAFFGQGTRLTVV.

This chain connects TRBV18 to TRBJ1-6; D is ambiguous. This CDR3 spans 13 amino acids. CDR1 is KGHSH and CDR2 is LQKENI in the germline V gene. Deletions cut 3 bases from V and 8 bases from J, with 8 bases between. In DNA form, the CDR3 reads TGTGCCAGCTCACCGGACTCACATTCACCCCTCCACTTT. Amino acid sequence: CASSPDSHSPLHF.

The chain combines TRBV10-3 with TRBJ2-5, with D perhaps TRBD2 (6 bases). The CDR3 is 13 residues long. V dropped 8 bases and J dropped 5 bases, with 15 bases sitting between them. Per the germline V gene, CDR1 is ENHRY and CDR2 is SYGVKD. The CDR3 sequence: CAIRTGTRETQYF. CDR3 nucleotides: TGTGCCATCCGGACGGGGACTCGGGAGACCCAGTACTTC.

This rearrangement joins TRBV11-2 to TRBJ2-5; 8 positions agree with TRBD1. The CDR3 runs to 15 residues. The trim removed 5 bases at V and 4 bases at J, leaving 9 bases unmatched. From germline, CDR1 is SGHAT and CDR2 FQNNGV. For the CDR3, the DNA is TGTGCCAGCAGCCCAGGGACAGGTCGAACAGAGACCCAGTACTTC. Translation gives CASSPGTGRTETQYF.

The chain carries TRBV5-6 and TRBJ2-3; D is possibly TRBD1 (8 bases). Germline loops: CDR1 SGHDT, CDR2 YYEEEE. V shed 3 bases and J shed 1 base, with 18 bases lying between them. This CDR3 is built from 17 residues. The CDR3 DNA reads TGTGCCAGCAGCTCCATGGGAGGGACAGGAGGCACAGATACGCAGTATTTT. This gives the protein CASSSMGGTGGTDTQYF.

The chain recombines TRBV4-2 with TRBJ2-2, with D perhaps TRBD2 (7 bases). Germline CDR1 and CDR2: LGHNA and YNFKEQ. The CDR3 length is 18 residues. V was shortened by 3 bases and J by 3 bases, with 20 bases between the two germline ends. Here the CDR3 DNA reads TGTGCCAGCAGCCAGTATGGGGGGGGCGGCGCGGACACCGGGGAGCTGTTTTTT. It is translated as CASSQYGGGGADTGELFF.

This rearrangement joins TRBV7-8 to TRBJ1-5; 7 nucleotides agree with TRBD1. Trimming at V came to 5 bases and at J to 5 bases, leaving 12 bases not matched to a gene. Germline V gene data show CDR1 as SGHVS and CDR2 as FQNEAQ. The CDR3 spans 16 residues. The CDR3 region is CASSASGTDYDQPQHF. CDR3 nucleotides: TGTGCCAGCAGCGCTTCCGGGACAGATTACGATCAGCCCCAGCATTTT.

V gene TRBV28 combines with J gene TRBJ1-2, with TRBD1 identical over 8 bases. This CDR3 region has 16 residues. Germline-derived CDR1 and CDR2 are MDHEN and SYDVKM. V lost 5 bases, J lost 5 bases, and 13 bases stayed unmatched. The CDR3 coding sequence is TGTGCCAGCAGTCCTCCAGGCAGGGGGCGATATTATGGCTACACCTTC. Its protein product is CASSPPGRGRYYGYTF.

CDR3 sequence reads: CASSGRSGYTF. In nucleotides, the CDR3 is TGTGCCAGCAGTGGTAGGAGTGGCTACACCTTC. The genes are TRBV6-5 and TRBJ1-2, with D unresolved. CDR1 is MNHEY, CDR2 SVGAGI, per germline. Trimming left V 5 bases short and J 7 bases short, with 8 bases between. The CDR3 totals 11 residues.

This clone came up a few times. The chain employs TRBV27 and TRBJ2-3, with TRBD1 matching 8 bases. CDR3 length: 17 amino acids. With V trimmed by 7 bases and J by 0 bases, 12 bases remained unmatched. The germline V gene has CDR1 MNHEY and CDR2 SMNVEV (reference sequence). The chain's CDR3 is CASTILGRGQSTDTQYF. The CDR3, as DNA: TGTGCCAGCACCATTTTGGGCAGGGGGCAAAGCACAGATACGCAGTATTTT.

CDR3 in DNA: TGTGCCAGTGGGGGACTAGCGGAATACAATGAGCAGTTCTTC. Its protein is CASGGLAEYNEQFF. This chain links TRBV19 with TRBJ2-1, with 11 nucleotides matching TRBD2. CDR3 length equals 14 residues. Germline V lookup: CDR1 LNHDA, CDR2 SQIVND (reference sequence). J gave up 4 bases and V 8 bases, and 4 bases lay outside the gene matches. The full variable domain, rest sourced from reference TRBV19 and TRBJ2-1, is DGGITQSPKYLFRKEGQNVTLSCEQNLNHDAMYWYRQDPGQGLRLIYYSQIVNDFQKGDIAEGYSVSREKKESFPLTVTSAQKNPTAFYLCASGGLAEYNEQFFGPGTRLTVL.

The chain uses TRBV14 and TRBJ2-7; the match to TRBD2 covers 11 bases. From germline, CDR1 is SGHDN and CDR2 FVKESK. CDR3 length: 15 residues. V shed 1 base, J shed 3 bases, and the junction held 2 bases outside the gene matches. The CDR3 reads CASSQGLAGLYEQYF. The CDR3 DNA reads TGTGCCAGCAGCCAAGGACTAGCGGGGCTCTACGAGCAGTACTTC. Using reference TRBV14 and TRBJ2-7 for the parts outside the CDR3, the full variable domain is EAGVTQFPSHSVIEKGQTVTLRCDPISGHDNLYWYRRVMGKEIKFLLHFVKESKQDESGMPNNRFLAERTGGTYSTLKVQPAELEDSGVYFCASSQGLAGLYEQYFGPGTRLTVT.

V and J are TRBV5-1 and TRBJ2-7, with a weak D call TRBD1 (6 bases). V dropped 5 bases and J dropped 2 bases, with 14 bases sitting between them. Per the germline V gene, CDR1 is SGHRS and CDR2 is YFSETQ. The CDR3 runs 14 residues. Written as DNA, the CDR3 is TGCGCCAGCAGGCCCGGGACACAAGCCTACGAGCAGTACTTC. Its translation: CASRPGTQAYEQYF.

The rearrangement links TRBV6-5 to TRBJ2-5; 11 nucleotides line up with TRBD1. CDR1 and CDR2 from the germline V gene are MNHEY and SVGAGI. The V and J ends lost 6 bases and 4 bases, in that order; junction bases with no gene match: 4. The CDR3 loop spans 14 amino acids. CDR3 in amino acids: CASSGTGGRETQYF. The CDR3 nucleotides read TGTGCCAGCAGCGGGACAGGGGGAAGAGAGACCCAGTACTTC.

Concerning this clone itself: The same CDR3 can be traced to other DNA sequences in this sample. V is TRBV4-2 and J is TRBJ2-5; TRBD2 matches 11 bases. This CDR3 spans 17 amino acids. CDR1 is LGHNA and CDR2 is YNFKEQ in the germline V gene. V was pared by 0 bases and J by 4 bases, with 7 bases of the junction left unmatched. Here the CDR3 reads CASSQDSLAGGRETQYF. DNA of the CDR3: TGTGCCAGCAGCCAAGACTCGCTAGCGGGGGGTCGAGAGACCCAGTACTTC.

This chain joins TRBV7-6 and TRBJ2-3, with 7 positions matching TRBD2. Germline V CDR1 and CDR2: SGHVS, FNYEAQ. The CDR3 covers 15 residues. V shed 3 bases, J shed 2 bases, and the junction held 5 bases outside the gene matches. The CDR3 nucleotides are TGTGCCAGCAGCTTCGGGGGGTTAGACACAGATACGCAGTATTTT. Translating gives CASSFGGLDTDTQYF.

The V gene is TRBV19, the J gene TRBJ2-7; 9 nucleotides line up with TRBD2. The V and J ends lost 3 bases and 4 bases, in that order; junction bases with no gene match: 7. Germline V gene lookup returns CDR1 LNHDA and CDR2 SQIVND (reference sequence). The CDR3 has 15 amino acids. The CDR3 region is CASSIDSGGIYEQYF. CDR3 DNA: TGTGCCAGTAGTATTGACAGCGGGGGGATTTACGAGCAGTACTTC.

This rearrangement joins TRBV5-4 to TRBJ1-1, with 8 bases identical to TRBD1. The germline V gene has CDR1 SGHNT and CDR2 YYREEE (reference sequence). The CDR3 spans 12 residues. V lost 4 bases and J lost 11; bases outside the gene matches: 7. The CDR3 nucleotides read TGTGCCAGCAGCCCGCGGACAGGGTCGGCTTTCTTT. Translation: CASSPRTGSAFF.

Of note for this clone: A read error may account for a junction end that differs from germline. CDR3 residues: CASSEGGQGGELGLF. As DNA, the CDR3 is TGTGCCAGCAGTGAAGGGGGACAGGGCGGTGAACTTGGTTTATTT. V gene TRBV2 combines with J gene TRBJ1-5, with 9 bases that match TRBD1. CDR3 length: 15 amino acids. CDR1 is SNHLY, CDR2 FYNNEI, per germline.